The present entry profiles one TCR beta chain with its context. These data originate in a study of CD8+ T cells in alopecia areata. J was trimmed by 7 bases and V by 4 bases; bases with no gene match: 15. Germline V gene data show CDR1 as SGHRS and CDR2 as YFSETQ. There are 16 residues in the CDR3. Reverse transcribed after extraction, RNA yielded cDNA as the sequencing template. The table came from immunoSEQ multiplex PCR; TCRdb's copy has only in-frame clones and leaves some out. The sample has 100,000 to 150,000 clones, approximately 49% seen once. The sequences come from CD8+ T cells sorted from blood, collected at week 0. J is TRBJ2-3 and V is TRBV5-1; 7 bases match TRBD1. The sequence derives from a human donor with alopecia areata. The CDR3 here is CASSPRRDSTLNTQYF. The CDR3 DNA is TGCGCCAGCAGCCCACGCCGGGACAGTACTCTGAATACGCAGTATTTT. Looking up the rest from reference TRBV5-1 and TRBJ2-3 gives the full variable domain: KAGVTQTPRYLIKTRGQQVTLSCSPISGHRSVSWYQQTPGQGLQFLFEYFSETQRNKGNFPGRFSGRQFSNSRSEMNVSTLELGDSALYLCASSPRRDSTLNTQYFGPGTRLTVL.